The source of this T cell receptor beta chain is a study of blood T cell repertoires in COVID-19. As for the study in general: Sources were T cells, B-cell-depleted T cells, or PBMCs; the material itself was cDNA or gDNA.

The authors' processing: How many nucleated cells were present was estimated from reference gene primer amplification. The repertoire was sequenced with immunoSEQ multiplex PCR; TCRdb's copy has only in-frame clones and lacks some. V and J calls and clone size are given by that table; D and trimming were obtained from the DNA. The data show 160,000 or so clones, around 75% seen once. Germline assignment: CDR1 KGHSH and CDR2 LQKENI. The CDR3 extends over 15 amino acids. About this clone itself: The junction departs from the called germline gene at one end, perhaps through a read error.

This rearrangement joins TRBV18 to TRBJ2-1; 9 nucleotides match TRBD2. This clonotype was sampled from a woman aged 80 or older with acute or convalescent COVID-19. Sequencing was done on a sample of peripheral blood. The CDR3 DNA follows: TGTGCCAGCACACCAGGAGCGGGGGGATACAATGAGCAGTTCTTC. This sequence encodes CASTPGAGGYNEQFF.